This entry lists 27 T cell receptor beta chains sequenced from one sample in a study of cytomegalovirus exposure and HLA in healthy donors. Use of 60 Vbeta and 13 Jbeta primers characterized the PCR. Measured with immunoSEQ multiplex PCR; TCRdb has only the in-frame clones, and not every one. The table shows around 160,000 clones, with more than 65% occurring only once. Sequenced input: PBMCs. The receptor set was obtained from a man between 18 and 35 years old in good health and CMV-seropositive.

The J gene is TRBJ1-3, the V gene TRBV19, with 8 positions matching TRBD1. Losses at the gene ends were 5 bases for V and 2 bases for J; bases not matched to a gene: 2. This CDR3 spans 14 amino acids. CDR1 LNHDA and CDR2 SQIVND come from the germline V gene (reference sequence). The CDR3 coding sequence is TGTGCCAGTAGTGGACAGGGAGCTGGAAACACCATATATTTT. Its translation: CASSGQGAGNTIYF.

This clone was observed a single time. The chain couples TRBV10-1 to TRBJ2-7, with D possibly being TRBD1 (5 bases). The CDR3 covers 13 residues. Trimming stripped 8 bases from V and 6 bases from J, with 17 bases between. Germline V gene sequence: CDR1 WNHNN, CDR2 SYGVQD (reference sequence). CDR3 nucleotide sequence: TGCGCCAGCTCAGGTATTCAGGGTGGCGAGCAGTACGTC. Residues: CASSGIQGGEQYV.

This sequence joins TRBV6-6 and TRBJ2-1; D remains unclear. This CDR3 spans 15 amino acids. Looked up from germline, CDR1 is MNHNY and CDR2 is SVGAGI (reference sequence). The ends were cut back, 7 bases at V and 0 bases at J, with 13 bases in the middle. The CDR3 region is CASTLETSSYNEQFF. CDR3 bases: TGTGCCAGCACCCTGGAGACCAGCTCCTACAATGAGCAGTTCTTC.

J is TRBJ2-4 and V is TRBV28; the match to TRBD1 covers 11 bases. The CDR3 has 16 amino acids. With V trimmed by 4 bases and J by 8 bases, 10 bases remained unmatched. CDR1 MDHEN and CDR2 SYDVKM come from the germline V gene. In nucleotides, the CDR3 is TGTGCCAGCAGTTCCTCGCGGGACAGGGGGAGGTACATTCAGTACTTC. This codes for CASSSSRDRGRYIQYF.

The chain combines TRBV6-5 with TRBJ1-1; TRBD1 matches at 7 bases. This CDR3 contains 14 residues. V trimming: 3 bases; J trimming: 12 bases; junction bases outside the gene matches: 13. Germline values: CDR1 MNHEY, CDR2 SVGAGI. CDR3 nucleotide sequence: TGTGCCAGCAGTTATATTTCGGGGGACAGCAGGACTTTCTTT. Translation gives CASSYISGDSRTFF.

This clone has more than one count but fewer than ten. The chain is built from TRBV27 and TRBJ2-2; 12 positions agree with TRBD2. The germline V gene has CDR1 MNHEY and CDR2 SMNVEV (reference sequence). The CDR3 is made up of 17 amino acids. V lost 6 bases to trimming and J lost 4 bases; unmatched junction nucleotides: 9. CDR3 in amino acids: CASSLIRLAGVTGELFF. The CDR3 DNA follows: TGTGCCAGCAGCCTAATCAGACTAGCGGGGGTCACCGGGGAGCTGTTTTTT.

This sequence joins TRBV30 and TRBJ2-1; D is ambiguous. The CDR3 totals 14 residues. Trimming left V 1 base short and J 2 bases short, with 9 bases between. CDR1 GTSNPN and CDR2 SVGIG come from the germline V gene (reference sequence). The CDR3 reads CAWSGARTYNEQFF. CDR3 nucleotide sequence: TGTGCCTGGAGTGGGGCCAGGACCTACAATGAGCAGTTCTTC.

V and J are TRBV14 and TRBJ2-3, with 9 bases lining up with TRBD2. Germline loops: CDR1 SGHDN, CDR2 FVKESK. V lost 6 bases to trimming and J lost 0 bases; unmatched junction nucleotides: 10. The CDR3 has 17 residues. The CDR3 DNA is TGTGCCAGCAGTCTCCTAGCGGGACCTTCTAGCACAGATACGCAGTATTTT. Translating it yields CASSLLAGPSSTDTQYF.

The chain uses TRBV6-5 and TRBJ2-1; TRBD2 aligns across 9 bases. The CDR3 sequence is 15 residues long. V shed 6 bases, J shed 0 bases, and the junction held 3 bases outside the gene matches. The germline gives CDR1 MNHEY, CDR2 SVGAGI. The CDR3 DNA reads TGTGCCAGCAGGATTAGCGGGAGCTCCTACAATGAGCAGTTCTTC. It encodes CASRISGSSYNEQFF.

The chain couples TRBV6-6 to TRBJ2-6, with D hard to call. Germline values: CDR1 MNHNY, CDR2 SVGAGI (reference sequence). The CDR3 spans 15 residues. Trimming removed 2 bases from V and 4 bases from J, with 9 bases in between. This chain's CDR3 is CASSYTYSGANVLTF. The CDR3 DNA reads TGTGCCAGCAGTTACACCTATTCCGGGGCCAACGTCCTGACTTTC.

The chain couples TRBV30 to TRBJ1-1; D might be TRBD1 (5 bases). The length of the CDR3 is 13 residues. Trimming removed 7 bases from V and 6 bases from J, with 18 bases in between. Germline V lookup: CDR1 GTSNPN, CDR2 SVGIG (reference sequence). The CDR3 nucleotides read TGTGCCTTTTCGGCGGGGGGGGGATCTGAAGCTTTCTTT. It yields the protein CAFSAGGGSEAFF.

The sample holds a few counts of this clone. The chain uses TRBV19 and TRBJ1-3; D call uncertain. From germline, CDR1 is LNHDA and CDR2 SQIVND (reference sequence). V was cut by 7 bases and J by 2 bases, with 12 bases left in between. The CDR3 contains 14 residues. In nucleotides, the CDR3 is TGTGCCAGTACCCCGACTCCGGCTGGAAACACCATATATTTT. This translates into CASTPTPAGNTIYF.

The V call is TRBV7-3, the J call TRBJ1-6, with 8 nucleotides matching TRBD1. This CDR3 region has 15 residues. Germline CDR1 SGHTA, CDR2 FQGTGA. The V and J ends lost 5 bases and 6 bases, in that order; junction bases with no gene match: 6. The CDR3 region has the DNA TGTGCCAGCAGCGCCGGGACAGGTGGTAATTCACCCCTCCACTTT. The encoded protein is CASSAGTGGNSPLHF.

This clone appeared a single time. The V and J genes are TRBV30 and TRBJ1-1; 10 bases are shared with TRBD1. Germline values: CDR1 GTSNPN, CDR2 SVGIG (reference sequence). Trimming removed 1 base from V and 4 bases from J; junction bases left unmatched: 9. The CDR3 covers 16 residues. The CDR3 sequence: CAWSEGTGDLVTEAFF. DNA of the CDR3: TGTGCCTGGAGTGAGGGGACAGGGGATTTGGTCACTGAAGCTTTCTTT.

This clone came up a few times. CDR3 coding DNA: TGTGCCACCAGCAGAGCACGAGGGGGGAACACTGAAGCTTTCTTT. Translated: CATSRARGGNTEAFF. The chain uses TRBV15 and TRBJ1-1, with a possible D match to TRBD1 (6 bases). Looked up from germline, CDR1 is LNHNV and CDR2 is YYDKDF (reference sequence). V was clipped by 1 base and J by 1 base, with 10 bases between them. The CDR3 consists of 15 residues.

CDR3 loop: CASSLSGTPQETQYF. The CDR3 DNA reads as TGCGCCAGCAGCCTATCCGGGACTCCACAAGAGACCCAGTACTTC. J is TRBJ2-5 and V is TRBV5-1; D may be TRBD2 (6 bases). CDR3 length equals 15 residues. The V gene's germline CDR1 is SGHRS and CDR2 YFSETQ. With 4 bases removed from V and 2 bases from J, the gap between germline ends came to 15 bases.

V is TRBV9 and J is TRBJ1-3; D uncertain. Germline V gene sequence: CDR1 SGDLS, CDR2 YYNGEE. The CDR3 sequence is 15 residues long. V lost 0 bases and J lost 4, with 11 bases in between. CDR3 region: CASSVDHLGGNTIYF. The DNA for the CDR3 is TGTGCCAGCAGCGTAGATCACCTAGGAGGAAACACCATATATTTT.

The sample holds a few counts of this clone. This chain uses TRBV30 with TRBJ1-2; weak D call: TRBD1 (5 bases). V was trimmed by 0 bases and J by 6 bases, leaving 11 bases between them. Germline loops: CDR1 GTSNPN, CDR2 SVGIG (reference sequence). The CDR3 totals 13 residues. CDR3 amino acids: CAWSVAGNNGYTF. DNA for the CDR3: TGTGCCTGGAGTGTGGCAGGGAATAATGGCTACACCTTC. The full variable domain, with the rest looked up from reference TRBV30 and TRBJ1-2, is SQTIHQWPATLVQPVGSPLSLECTVEGTSNPNLYWYRQAAGRGLQLLFYSVGIGQISSEVPQNLSASRPQDRQFILSSKKLLLSDSGFYLCAWSVAGNNGYTFGSGTRLTVV.

In DNA form, the CDR3 reads TGTGCCAGCAGCCAAGAGACCTCAGGGATAAATAACTATGGCTACACCTTC. Translating gives CASSQETSGINNYGYTF. The chain combines TRBV4-2 with TRBJ1-2, with a tentative D call TRBD1 (5 bases). V shed 0 bases and J shed 1 base, with 15 bases lying between them. The germline gives CDR1 LGHNA, CDR2 YNFKEQ. The CDR3 is 17 residues long.

This sequence joins TRBV10-2 and TRBJ1-2; D is unclear. Trimming stripped 2 bases from V and 2 bases from J, with 6 bases between. The germline gives CDR1 WSHSY, CDR2 SAAADI. This CDR3 is built from 13 residues. The CDR3 nucleotides are TGCGCCAGCAGTGAGGGCACCAACTATGGCTACACCTTC. Its translation: CASSEGTNYGYTF.

V and J are TRBV5-1 and TRBJ1-1; 9 positions agree with TRBD1. The CDR3 length is 14 residues. V shed 8 bases, J shed 1 base, and the junction held 6 bases outside the gene matches. The germline gives CDR1 SGHRS, CDR2 YFSETQ. The CDR3 protein is CASTGGRGNTEAFF. The CDR3 nucleotides read TGCGCCAGTACAGGGGGCAGGGGGAACACTGAAGCTTTCTTT.

CDR3 sequence (DNA): TGTGCCAGCAGCTTGCGGGGACAGGGTCTTGGGTATGGCTACACCTTC. This translates into CASSLRGQGLGYGYTF. This chain uses TRBV5-6 with TRBJ1-2; 9 nucleotides line up with TRBD1. Germline CDR1 reads SGHDT; CDR2 reads YYEEEE. Trimming cost V 1 base and J 5 bases; bases outside gene matches: 9. The CDR3 has 16 amino acids.

This clone was seen only a few times. The same CDR3 arises from other DNA sequences in this sample as well. This chain links TRBV28 with TRBJ1-1, with TRBD1 identical over 12 bases. The ends lost 6 bases at V and 11 bases at J; junction bases unmatched: 10. Germline CDR1 reads MDHEN; CDR2 reads SYDVKM. CDR3 length: 14 amino acids. The CDR3 coding sequence is TGTGCCAGCAGCCCTGGGACAGGGGGCGCGGGGGCTTTCTTT. Amino acids: CASSPGTGGAGAFF.

This chain joins TRBV27 and TRBJ2-2; 8 positions agree with TRBD2. This CDR3 contains 18 residues. Germline V gene data show CDR1 as MNHEY and CDR2 as SMNVEV (reference sequence). The junction had 10 bases not matched to a gene; V was cut back by 4 bases and J by 0 bases. CDR3 sequence: CASSYLLPGGPNTGELFF. In DNA, the CDR3 is TGTGCCAGCAGTTACCTACTACCGGGAGGGCCGAACACCGGGGAGCTGTTTTTT.

This clone was detected only once. This chain links TRBV25-1 with TRBJ1-2; 7 bases are a match to TRBD1. Germline lookup yields CDR1 MGHDK and CDR2 SYGVNS. J gave up 7 bases and V 4 bases, and 9 bases lay outside the gene matches. This CDR3 spans 14 amino acids. The CDR3 loop is CASSVPGTAAGYTF. The DNA of the CDR3 is TGTGCCAGCAGTGTCCCCGGGACAGCGGCTGGCTACACCTTC.

This clone was observed a single time. The chain recombines TRBV4-2 with TRBJ1-4; D may be TRBD1 (5 bases). In germline, CDR1 is LGHNA, CDR2 YNFKEQ. V shed 0 bases and J shed 5 bases, with 13 bases lying between them. The CDR3 is 16 amino acids. CDR3 nucleotide sequence: TGTGCCAGCAGCCAAGATCCCGGGGGGATGAATGAAAAACTGTTTTTT. Amino acid sequence: CASSQDPGGMNEKLFF.

The chain recombines TRBV5-1 with TRBJ2-2; 11 bases map to TRBD2. The germline V gene has CDR1 SGHRS and CDR2 YFSETQ. V lost 1 base, J lost 8 bases, and 7 bases stayed unmatched. This CDR3 region has 16 residues. DNA for the CDR3: TGCGCCAGCAGCTTGACTAGCGGGAGTCGGTCGGGGGAGCTGTTTTTT. This gives the protein CASSLTSGSRSGELFF.